This TCR beta chain comes out of a study of blood T cell repertoires in COVID-19. Background on the study: Samples of COVID-19 (acute and convalescent) were obtained from the United States, Italy and Spain. T cells, B-cell-depleted T cells, or PBMCs supplied cDNA or gDNA.

Patients in Seattle were enrolled during active infection, then followed longitudinally. Study processing details: Reference gene primer amplification gave nucleated cell count estimates. TCRdb's copy holds only in-frame clones and misses some; the assay was immunoSEQ multiplex PCR. Clone size and V and J calls were adopted from that table, with D and trimming inferred from the DNA. The profile covers 150,000 to 200,000 clones, with over 85% appearing a single time and about 2% taken by the ten largest. V lost 3 bases and J 4 bases, leaving 9 bases between the germline ends. The CDR3 is 13 residues long. Germline assignment: CDR1 SGHKS and CDR2 YYEKEE (reference sequence).

This receptor was identified in a woman aged 55-69 years with COVID-19, enrolled during active disease. The chain carries TRBV5-5 and TRBJ2-3; D is undetermined. The specimen was peripheral blood. Written as DNA, the CDR3 is TGTGCCAGCAGCTATGCGGTGGCAGATACGCAGTATTTT. Translated: CASSYAVADTQYF.